Described below is a single T cell receptor beta chain sequence and its context. What it recognizes is unknown. The data were obtained in a study of OX40 agonist ivuxolimab in advanced cancers. Study background: The treatment was a fully human IgG2 OX40 agonist, ivuxolimab. Three dose-escalation patients had partial responses: one with hepatocellular carcinoma and two with cutaneous melanoma.

Overall study findings and caveats: Compared with CD4+, CD8+ T cells on average had more expanded clones.

Repertoires were generated with immunoSEQ multiplex PCR, while TCRdb's copy carries only in-frame clones and drops some. The data show 45,000 to 50,000 clones, roughly nine tenths seen once. V dropped 7 bases and J dropped 4; count of bases not matched to a gene: 7. The CDR3 totals 12 residues. Germline V gene lookup returns CDR1 GTSNPN and CDR2 SVGIG (reference sequence). The clonotype originates from an adult with an advanced solid tumor such as melanoma, head and neck, liver or kidney cancer. The V and J genes are TRBV30 and TRBJ2-7; 7 bases map to TRBD1. Sequencing was performed on CD4+ or CD8+ T cells sorted from blood, taken in a trial of the OX40 agonist ivuxolimab. The CDR3 coding sequence is TGTGCCTTTTCCCCACAGGGGTACGAGCAGTACTTC. It specifies CAFSPQGYEQYF.